These 9 T cell receptor beta chains were all obtained from the same sample, sequenced in a study of radiation and T cells in renal cell carcinoma. Time point given: blood 4 weeks post-SBRT, at nephrectomy. As for treatment: 15 Gy SBRT to primary tumor, nephrectomy 4 weeks later. Profiled with immunoSEQ multiplex PCR; TCRdb holds only in-frame clones, not every one. In the table there are under 100,000 clones, 85% of which are singletons. Sequences were derived from blood, sampled from a patient whose treatment included radiotherapy and nephrectomy. These receptors were collected from a man in his fifties or sixties with renal cell carcinoma.

CDR3 amino acids: CASSGRGAANTEAFF. The CDR3, as DNA: TGTGCCAGCAGCGGCCGGGGGGCGGCGAACACTGAAGCTTTCTTT. The chain combines TRBV7-9 with TRBJ1-1, with D maybe TRBD1 (6 bases). The CDR3 has 15 amino acids. Germline CDR1 reads SEHNR; CDR2 reads FQNEAQ (reference sequence). The V and J ends lost 5 bases and 1 base respectively, with 14 bases between them.

V usage is TRBV7-8 and J usage is TRBJ2-6; D is unclear. Trimming took 5 bases from V and 0 from J, leaving 11 bases between them. Germline CDR1 SGHVS, CDR2 FQNEAQ. The CDR3 totals 16 residues. The CDR3 region is CASSPPLRSGANVLTF. CDR3 nucleotides: TGTGCCAGCAGCCCTCCACTGCGCTCTGGGGCCAACGTCCTGACTTTC.

The chain couples TRBV28 to TRBJ2-7; D may be TRBD1 (6 bases). The V end lost 6 bases, the J end lost 0 bases, and 9 bases lay between the germline ends. CDR3 length: 13 amino acids. From germline, CDR1 is MDHEN and CDR2 SYDVKM. CDR3 bases: TGTGCCAGCAGAGGGACACCCTCCTACGAGCAGTACTTC. It specifies CASRGTPSYEQYF.

This clone occurred a few times. J is TRBJ1-5 and V is TRBV2; the D gene is possibly TRBD1 (5 bases). Trimming removed 7 bases from V and 4 bases from J, with 14 bases in between. Germline CDR1 SNHLY, CDR2 FYNNEI. The CDR3 has 14 amino acids. As DNA, the CDR3 is TGTGCCAGCATGGGACCGCCGTTAAATCAGCCCCAGCATTTT. This sequence encodes CASMGPPLNQPQHF.

This chain joins TRBV2 and TRBJ1-1; D is unclear. With 6 bases removed from V and 1 base from J, the gap between germline ends came to 15 bases. The CDR3 runs to 15 residues. The germline gives CDR1 SNHLY, CDR2 FYNNEI. CDR3 in DNA: TGTGCCAGCAGCCTCTTAGTTGGGCGGAACACTGAAGCTTTCTTT. It codes for CASSLLVGRNTEAFF.

The chain uses TRBV30 and TRBJ2-2; TRBD1 is a possible D gene (6 bases). This CDR3 contains 14 residues. Germline loops: CDR1 GTSNPN, CDR2 SVGIG (reference sequence). Trimming took off 1 base at V and 4 bases at J, with 10 bases between the two ends. CDR3 sequence: CAWSAQGSTGELFF. The CDR3 DNA reads as TGTGCCTGGAGTGCGCAGGGGAGCACCGGGGAGCTGTTTTTT.

The chain combines TRBV6-1 with TRBJ2-1; D gene uncertain. The CDR3 sequence is 11 residues long. Trimming took off 6 bases at V and 5 bases at J, with 5 bases between the two ends. CDR1 and CDR2 (germline): MNHNS, SASEGT. The CDR3 DNA sequence: TGTGCCAGCAGGAGTGACAATGAGCAGTTCTTC. Protein: CASRSDNEQFF.

The V call is TRBV4-1, the J call TRBJ2-7; TRBD1 matches at 9 bases. The germline CDR1 and CDR2 sequences are MGHRA and YSYEKL. The CDR3 runs to 13 residues. V was clipped by 4 bases and J by 3 bases; unmatched bases: 1. The CDR3 spells CASSRDRDYEQYF. For the CDR3, the DNA is TGCGCCAGCAGCCGGGACAGGGACTACGAGCAGTACTTC.

This rearrangement joins TRBV7-8 to TRBJ2-3; a possible D gene is TRBD1 (6 bases). Trimming took 5 bases from V and 4 from J, leaving 16 bases between them. The CDR3 covers 15 residues. The germline V gene has CDR1 SGHVS and CDR2 FQNEAQ. CDR3 nucleotides: TGTGCCAGCAGCCCATGGACAGCGGAGGCAGATACGCAGTATTTT. Its protein is CASSPWTAEADTQYF.